The 16 T cell receptor beta chains given below trace back to one sample, sequenced in a study of blood T cell repertoires in COVID-19. Profiled with immunoSEQ multiplex PCR; TCRdb holds only in-frame clones, not every one. The sample shows about 440,000 clones, about 87% of them seen only once. Sequenced: peripheral blood. The receptors come from a woman between 50 and 59 years old with COVID-19, enrolled during active disease.

The rearrangement uses TRBV6-4 and TRBJ2-2; TRBD1 agrees at 7 bases. This CDR3 spans 14 amino acids. V lost 3 bases, J lost 3 bases, and 1 base stayed unmatched. CDR1 and CDR2 from the germline V gene are MRHNA and SNTAGT. The CDR3 sequence: CASSEGGDTGELFF. The CDR3 DNA reads TGTGCCAGCAGTGAAGGGGGCGACACCGGGGAGCTGTTTTTT.

The chain is built from TRBV7-9 and TRBJ2-7; 8 nucleotides line up with TRBD2. CDR1 and CDR2 (germline): SEHNR, FQNEAQ (reference sequence). The ends lost 8 bases at V and 7 bases at J; junction bases unmatched: 7. CDR3 length: 12 amino acids. The CDR3: CASGPGGGEQYF. CDR3 nucleotides: TGTGCCAGCGGCCCGGGAGGGGGGGAGCAGTACTTC.

The rearrangement uses TRBV3-1 (or the pseudogene TRBV3-2) and TRBJ1-6; D is unresolved. Germline V gene sequence: CDR1 LGHDT, CDR2 YNNKEL (reference sequence). V lost 4 bases and J lost 6, with 7 bases in between. The CDR3 consists of 13 residues. This chain's CDR3 is CASSPPGNSPLHF. CDR3 bases: TGTGCCAGCAGCCCCCCCGGTAATTCACCCCTCCACTTT.

The V and J genes are TRBV7-9 and TRBJ2-1; 8 bases map to TRBD2. The germline V gene encodes CDR1 SEHNR and CDR2 FQNEAQ (reference sequence). V shed 5 bases, J shed 7 bases, and the junction held 10 bases outside the gene matches. The length of the CDR3 is 15 residues. CDR3 region: CASSPREGIKNEQFF. The CDR3 region has the DNA TGTGCCAGCAGCCCTCGGGAGGGTATCAAGAATGAGCAGTTCTTC.

This clone was observed once. The V call is TRBV18, the J call TRBJ1-2, with TRBD1 as a possible D gene (6 bases). V was cut by 2 bases and J by 5 bases, with 12 bases left in between. From germline, CDR1 is KGHSH and CDR2 LQKENI. The CDR3 contains 14 residues. CDR3 sequence: CASSPGQGTYGYTF. The CDR3 bases are TGTGCCAGCTCACCAGGGCAGGGGACGTATGGCTACACCTTC.

J is TRBJ1-1 and V is TRBV2; D gene uncertain. The CDR3 totals 17 residues. The V and J ends lost 2 bases and 3 bases respectively, with 19 bases between them. From germline, CDR1 is SNHLY and CDR2 FYNNEI. CDR3 protein: CASSETLGRATYTEAFF. The DNA of the CDR3 is TGTGCCAGCAGTGAAACGCTTGGGCGCGCGACGTACACTGAAGCTTTCTTT.

The chain uses TRBV4-1 and TRBJ2-7; 7 bases agree with TRBD1. Germline lookup yields CDR1 MGHRA and CDR2 YSYEKL. V trimming: 0 bases; J trimming: 0 bases; junction bases outside the gene matches: 2. The CDR3 is made up of 15 amino acids. The CDR3 loop is CASSQDRDSSYEQYF. The CDR3 bases are TGCGCCAGCAGCCAAGATAGGGACAGCTCCTACGAGCAGTACTTC.

The chain recombines TRBV4-1 with TRBJ2-3, with 11 bases identical to TRBD2. Germline V lookup: CDR1 MGHRA, CDR2 YSYEKL. The ends lost 8 bases at V and 7 bases at J; junction bases unmatched: 17. The CDR3 extends over 17 amino acids. The CDR3 nucleotides read TGCGCCAGCTCCACTAGCGGGGGCTCCGCCAATATGAATACGCAGTATTTT. Its translation is CASSTSGGSANMNTQYF.

On this clone: This sample also contains other DNA sequences that code for the same CDR3. The chain uses TRBV6-5 and TRBJ1-4; D remains unclear. The CDR3 runs to 13 residues. The V gene lost 2 bases and the J gene lost 7 bases, with 8 bases spanning the gap. The V gene's germline CDR1 is MNHEY and CDR2 SVGAGI. In DNA form, the CDR3 reads TGTGCCAGCAGTTACCGAGGTAGTGAAAAACTGTTTTTT. Encoded protein: CASSYRGSEKLFF.

The genes are TRBV5-1 and TRBJ1-1; 8 bases agree with TRBD1. CDR1 is SGHRS and CDR2 is YFSETQ in the germline V gene. The J segment lost 4 bases and the V segment lost 7 bases, leaving 6 bases of the junction unmatched. The CDR3 loop spans 13 amino acids. The CDR3 bases are TGCGCCAGCCGAAACAGGGGGAGCACTGAAGCTTTCTTT. Residues: CASRNRGSTEAFF.

This chain connects TRBV28 to TRBJ1-5; TRBD1 is a possible D gene (5 bases). Germline V gives CDR1 MDHEN, CDR2 SYDVKM. This CDR3 region has 13 residues. Trimming left V 8 bases short and J 4 bases short, with 12 bases between. Here the CDR3 reads CASDHGGNQPQHF. CDR3 coding DNA: TGTGCCAGCGACCATGGGGGGAATCAGCCCCAGCATTTT.

This chain links TRBV5-4 with TRBJ2-7, with D maybe TRBD1 (6 bases). V was cut by 4 bases and J by 3 bases, with 11 bases left in between. Germline assignment: CDR1 SGHNT and CDR2 YYREEE (reference sequence). This CDR3 is built from 13 residues. The chain's CDR3 is CASSPATGYEQYF. The CDR3 bases are TGTGCCAGCAGCCCCGCGACAGGCTACGAGCAGTACTTC. The full variable domain, with the rest looked up from reference TRBV5-4 and TRBJ2-7, is ETGVTQSPTHLIKTRGQQVTLRCSSQSGHNTVSWYQQALGQGPQFIFQYYREEENGRGNFPPRFSGLQFPNYSSELNVNALELDDSALYLCASSPATGYEQYFGPGTRLTVT.

The rearrangement joins TRBV2 to TRBJ2-7; D is perhaps TRBD1 (7 bases). Germline V lookup: CDR1 SNHLY, CDR2 FYNNEI. Deletions cut 6 bases from V and 7 bases from J, with 19 bases between. The CDR3 is made up of 14 amino acids. The CDR3 nucleotides are TGTGCCAGCAGCCAGGACAGGAGGGATTGGGAGCAGTACTTC. It encodes CASSQDRRDWEQYF.

The V call is TRBV30, the J call TRBJ1-1; 7 bases are a match to TRBD1. V lost 4 bases, J lost 6 bases, and 5 bases stayed unmatched. The CDR3 is 12 amino acids. Germline-derived CDR1 and CDR2 are GTSNPN and SVGIG (reference sequence). The CDR3 coding sequence is TGTGCCTGGAAGGGCCAGGGGGCTGAAGCTTTCTTT. It specifies CAWKGQGAEAFF.

CDR3 in amino acids: CATTSGTRRTGELFF. CDR3 DNA: TGTGCCACTACTTCAGGGACAAGAAGGACCGGGGAGCTGTTTTTT. The genes are TRBV7-2 and TRBJ2-2; a weak D match, TRBD1 (6 bases). Germline V CDR1 and CDR2: SGHTA, FQGNSA. V dropped 10 bases and J dropped 5 bases, with 20 bases sitting between them. The CDR3 extends over 15 amino acids.

The genes are TRBV24-1 and TRBJ2-7; 7 nucleotides agree with TRBD1. V shed 9 bases and J 0 bases; nucleotides not matched to a gene: 4. Germline lookup yields CDR1 KGHDR and CDR2 SFDVKD. This CDR3 is 13 amino acids long. The CDR3 is CATGTDHSYEQYF. CDR3 nucleotides: TGTGCCACCGGGACAGACCACTCCTACGAGCAGTACTTC.